This T cell receptor beta chain was sequenced for a study of patients and donors after allogeneic stem cell transplantation. TCRdb reprocessed the RT-PCR reads with MiXCR, giving one entry per CDR3 protein. Found here are roughly 200,000 distinct CDR3 sequences, less than 50% of them singletons; the top ten hold 11%. Trimming cost V 4 bases and J 5 bases; bases outside gene matches: 1. The CDR3 runs to 13 residues. Germline V gives CDR1 SGHRS, CDR2 YFSETQ. This clonotype has a handful of counts. The chain combines TRBV5-1 with TRBJ1-5, with TRBD1 matching 9 bases. Sequencing used blood, either unsorted or a sorted T cell fraction (not recorded which). This clonotype was obtained from a human donor who was either an allogeneic HSCT recipient or a stem cell or donor lymphocyte infusion donor (not recorded which). It is not recorded whose cells these are; they may come from a transplant donor. The CDR3: CASSRQGDQPQHF. The CDR3, as DNA: TGCGCCAGCAGCCGACAGGGGGATCAGCCCCAGCATTTT.